This TCR beta chain is from a study of blood T cell repertoires in COVID-19. Study-level information: Whether acute or convalescent, the COVID-19 samples came from the United States, Italy and Spain. Sources were T cells, B-cell-depleted T cells, or PBMCs; the material itself was cDNA or gDNA.

Germline lookup yields CDR1 ENHRY and CDR2 SYGVKD. The CDR3 extends over 14 amino acids. V dropped 6 bases and J dropped 4 bases, with 15 bases sitting between them. How the authors handled the data: Cell counts per sample came from amplifying reference gene primers. The assay was immunoSEQ multiplex PCR, and TCRdb's table has in-frame clones only and misses some. V, J and clone size reflect that table, while D and trimming were determined from the DNA. The sample holds about 99,000 clones, 84% seen once. This TCR was sampled from a man between 70 and 80 years old with active or convalescent COVID-19. The source material was peripheral blood. The genes are TRBV10-3 and TRBJ1-1, with D tentatively TRBD1 (6 bases). The CDR3 nucleotides read TGTGCCATCAGAGAAAGGGGGAGCGCCACTGAAGCTTTCTTT. The encoded protein is CAIRERGSATEAFF.